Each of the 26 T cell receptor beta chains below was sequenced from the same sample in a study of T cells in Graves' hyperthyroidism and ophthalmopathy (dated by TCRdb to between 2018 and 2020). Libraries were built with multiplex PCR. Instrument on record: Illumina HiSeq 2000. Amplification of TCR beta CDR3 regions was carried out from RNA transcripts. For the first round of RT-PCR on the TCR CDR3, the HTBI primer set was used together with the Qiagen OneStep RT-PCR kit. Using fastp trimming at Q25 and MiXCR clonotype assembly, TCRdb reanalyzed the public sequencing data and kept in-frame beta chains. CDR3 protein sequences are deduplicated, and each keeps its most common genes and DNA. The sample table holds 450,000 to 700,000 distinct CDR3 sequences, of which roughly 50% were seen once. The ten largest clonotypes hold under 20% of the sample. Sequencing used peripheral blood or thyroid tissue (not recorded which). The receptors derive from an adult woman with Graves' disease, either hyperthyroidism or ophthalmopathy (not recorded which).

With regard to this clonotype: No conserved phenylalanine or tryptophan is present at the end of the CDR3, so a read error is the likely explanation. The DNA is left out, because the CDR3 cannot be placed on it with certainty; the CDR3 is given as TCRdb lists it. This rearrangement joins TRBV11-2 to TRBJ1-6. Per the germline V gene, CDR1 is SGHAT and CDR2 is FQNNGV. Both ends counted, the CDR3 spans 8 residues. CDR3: CASSPEPS.

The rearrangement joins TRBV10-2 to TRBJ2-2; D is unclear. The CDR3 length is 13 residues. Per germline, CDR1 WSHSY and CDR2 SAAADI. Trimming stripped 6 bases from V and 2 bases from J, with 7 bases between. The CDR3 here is CASSFGNTGELFF. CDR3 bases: TGCGCCAGCAGCTTTGGTAACACCGGGGAGCTGTTTTTT.

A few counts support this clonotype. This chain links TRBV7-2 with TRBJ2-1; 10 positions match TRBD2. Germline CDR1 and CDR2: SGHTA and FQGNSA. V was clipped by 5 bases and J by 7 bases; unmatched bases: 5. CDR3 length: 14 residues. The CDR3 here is CASSPLAGVNEQFF. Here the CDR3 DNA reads TGTGCCAGCAGCCCTCTAGCGGGGGTAAATGAGCAGTTCTTC.

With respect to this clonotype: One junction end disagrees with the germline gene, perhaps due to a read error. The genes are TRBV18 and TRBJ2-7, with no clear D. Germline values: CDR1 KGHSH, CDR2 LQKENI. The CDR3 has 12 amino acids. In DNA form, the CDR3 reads TGTGCCAGCTCACAAGTACCCTACGAGCGGTACTTC. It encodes CASSQVPYERYF.

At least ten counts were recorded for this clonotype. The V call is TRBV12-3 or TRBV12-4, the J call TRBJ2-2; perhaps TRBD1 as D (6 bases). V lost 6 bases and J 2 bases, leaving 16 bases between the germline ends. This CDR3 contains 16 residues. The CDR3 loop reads CASRPRRTVNTGELFF. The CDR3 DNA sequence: TGTGCCAGCAGACCCCGCCGGACAGTCAACACCGGGGAGCTGTTTTTT.

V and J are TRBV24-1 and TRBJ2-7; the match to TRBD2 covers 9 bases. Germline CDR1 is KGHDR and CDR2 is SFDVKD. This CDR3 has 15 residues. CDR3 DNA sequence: TGTGCAACTGGGGCTAGCGGGACCACCTCCTACGAGCAGTACTTC. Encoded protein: CATGASGTTSYEQYF.

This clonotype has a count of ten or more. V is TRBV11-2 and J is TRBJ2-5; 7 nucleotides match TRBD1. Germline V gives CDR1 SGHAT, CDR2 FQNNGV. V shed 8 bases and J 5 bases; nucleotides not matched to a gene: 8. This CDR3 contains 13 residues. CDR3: CASSGQLGETQYF. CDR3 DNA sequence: TGTGCCAGCTCGGGACAGCTAGGGGAGACCCAGTACTTC.

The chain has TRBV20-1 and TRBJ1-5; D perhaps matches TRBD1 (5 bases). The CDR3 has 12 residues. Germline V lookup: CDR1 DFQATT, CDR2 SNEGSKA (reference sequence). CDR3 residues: CISPGHNQPQHF. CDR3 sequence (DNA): TGCATTTCCCCGGGGCACAATCAGCCCCAGCATTTT.

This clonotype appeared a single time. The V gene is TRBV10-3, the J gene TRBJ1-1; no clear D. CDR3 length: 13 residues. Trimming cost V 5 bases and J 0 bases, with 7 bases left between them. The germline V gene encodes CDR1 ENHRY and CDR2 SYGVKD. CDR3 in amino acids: CAISRTMNTEAFF. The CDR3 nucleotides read TGTGCCATCAGTCGGACCATGAACACTGAAGCTTTCTTT.

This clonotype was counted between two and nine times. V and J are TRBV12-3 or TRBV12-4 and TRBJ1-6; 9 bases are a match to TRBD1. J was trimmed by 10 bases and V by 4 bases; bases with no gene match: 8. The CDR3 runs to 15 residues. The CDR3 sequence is CASSWPGQGGSPLHF. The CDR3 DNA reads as TGTGCCAGCAGTTGGCCGGGACAGGGAGGCTCACCCCTCCACTTT.

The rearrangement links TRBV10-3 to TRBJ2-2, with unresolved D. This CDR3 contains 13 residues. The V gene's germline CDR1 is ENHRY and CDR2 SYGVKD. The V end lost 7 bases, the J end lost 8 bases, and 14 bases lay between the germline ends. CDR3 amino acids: CAITDPVEGELFF. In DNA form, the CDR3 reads TGTGCCATCACTGACCCGGTTGAAGGGGAGCTGTTTTTT.

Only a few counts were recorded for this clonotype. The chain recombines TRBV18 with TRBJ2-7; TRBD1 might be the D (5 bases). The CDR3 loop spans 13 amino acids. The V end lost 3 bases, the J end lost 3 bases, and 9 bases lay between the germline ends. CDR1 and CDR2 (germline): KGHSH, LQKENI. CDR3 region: CASSPDSFYEQYF. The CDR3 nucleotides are TGTGCCAGCTCACCTGACAGTTTCTACGAGCAGTACTTC.

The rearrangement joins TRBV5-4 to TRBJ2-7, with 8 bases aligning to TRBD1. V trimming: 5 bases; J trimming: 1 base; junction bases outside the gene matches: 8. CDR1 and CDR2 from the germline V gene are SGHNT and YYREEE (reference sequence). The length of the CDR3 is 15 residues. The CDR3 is CASSYQGAPSYEQYF. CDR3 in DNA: TGTGCCAGCAGTTACCAGGGGGCACCATCCTACGAGCAGTACTTC.

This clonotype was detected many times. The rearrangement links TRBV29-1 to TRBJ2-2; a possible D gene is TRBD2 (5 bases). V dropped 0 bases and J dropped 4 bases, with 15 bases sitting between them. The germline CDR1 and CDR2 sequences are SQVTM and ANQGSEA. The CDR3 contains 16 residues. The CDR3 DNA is TGCAGCGTTGAAGATTGGGAGAGCCGTGTCACCGGGGAGCTGTTTTTT. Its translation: CSVEDWESRVTGELFF.

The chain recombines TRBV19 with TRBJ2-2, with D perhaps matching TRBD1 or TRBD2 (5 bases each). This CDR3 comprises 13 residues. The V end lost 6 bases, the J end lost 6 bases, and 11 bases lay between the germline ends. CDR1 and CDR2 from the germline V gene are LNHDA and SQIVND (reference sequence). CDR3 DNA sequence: TGTGCCAGTAGAGGGGAGTCGGCCGGGGAGCTGTTTTTT. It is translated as CASRGESAGELFF.

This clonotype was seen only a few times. CDR3 protein: CASIRPGRSYEQYF. The CDR3, as DNA: TGTGCCAGCATAAGGCCGGGACGGAGCTACGAGCAGTACTTC. The chain couples TRBV28 to TRBJ2-7, with D perhaps being TRBD1 or TRBD2 (5 bases each). The germline CDR1 and CDR2 sequences are MDHEN and SYDVKM. The V end was cut by 7 bases, the J end by 3 bases, with 16 bases between. The CDR3 is 14 amino acids.

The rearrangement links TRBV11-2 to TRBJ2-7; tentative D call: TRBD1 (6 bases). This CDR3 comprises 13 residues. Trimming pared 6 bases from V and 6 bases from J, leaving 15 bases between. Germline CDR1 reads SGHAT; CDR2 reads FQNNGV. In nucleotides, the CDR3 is TGTGCCAGCAGTGCCGACAGGACCGGCGAGCAGTACTTC. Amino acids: CASSADRTGEQYF.

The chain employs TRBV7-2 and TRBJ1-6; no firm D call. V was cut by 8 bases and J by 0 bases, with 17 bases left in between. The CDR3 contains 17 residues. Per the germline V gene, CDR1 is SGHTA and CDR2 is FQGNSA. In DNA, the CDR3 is TGTGCCAGCCTCCCTGAGCCGGGTAACTCCTATAATTCACCCCTCCACTTT. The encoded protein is CASLPEPGNSYNSPLHF.

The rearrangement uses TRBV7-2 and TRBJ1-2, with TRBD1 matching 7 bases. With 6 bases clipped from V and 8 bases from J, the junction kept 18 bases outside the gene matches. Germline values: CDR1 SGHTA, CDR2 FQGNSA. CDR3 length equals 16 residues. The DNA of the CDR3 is TGTGCCAGCAGTCTTTATGTACGGACAGGCACCGGAGGCTACACCTTC. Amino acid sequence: CASSLYVRTGTGGYTF.

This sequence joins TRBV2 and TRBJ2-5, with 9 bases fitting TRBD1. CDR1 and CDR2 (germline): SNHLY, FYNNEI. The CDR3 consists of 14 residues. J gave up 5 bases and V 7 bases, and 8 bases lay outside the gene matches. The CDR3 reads CASIPTGGWETQYF. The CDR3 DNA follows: TGTGCCAGCATCCCAACAGGGGGCTGGGAGACCCAGTACTTC.

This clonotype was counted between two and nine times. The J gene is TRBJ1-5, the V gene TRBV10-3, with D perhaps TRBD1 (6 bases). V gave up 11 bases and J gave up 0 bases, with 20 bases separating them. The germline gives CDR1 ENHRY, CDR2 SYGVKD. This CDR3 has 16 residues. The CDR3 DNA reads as TGTGCCGATCCGGGACACAAGGCCTATAGCAATCAGCCCCAGCATTTT. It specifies CADPGHKAYSNQPQHF.

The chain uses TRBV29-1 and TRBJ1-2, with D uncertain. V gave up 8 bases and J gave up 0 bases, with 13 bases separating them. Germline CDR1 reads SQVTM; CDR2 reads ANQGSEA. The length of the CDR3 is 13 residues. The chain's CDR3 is CSSFDSANYGYTF. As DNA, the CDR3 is TGCAGCAGCTTCGATTCAGCTAACTATGGCTACACCTTC.

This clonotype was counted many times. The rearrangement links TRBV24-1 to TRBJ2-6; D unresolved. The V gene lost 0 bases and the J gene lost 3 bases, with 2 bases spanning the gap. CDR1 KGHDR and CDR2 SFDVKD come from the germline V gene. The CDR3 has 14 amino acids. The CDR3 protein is CATSDLGGANVLTF. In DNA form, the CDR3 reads TGTGCCACCAGTGATTTGGGTGGGGCCAACGTCCTGACTTTC.

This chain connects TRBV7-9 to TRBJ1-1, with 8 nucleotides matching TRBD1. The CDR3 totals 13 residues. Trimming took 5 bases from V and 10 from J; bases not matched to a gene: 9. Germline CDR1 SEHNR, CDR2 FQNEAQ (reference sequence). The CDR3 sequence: CASSQQQGARAFF. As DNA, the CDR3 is TGTGCCAGCAGCCAGCAGCAGGGGGCGCGAGCTTTCTTT.

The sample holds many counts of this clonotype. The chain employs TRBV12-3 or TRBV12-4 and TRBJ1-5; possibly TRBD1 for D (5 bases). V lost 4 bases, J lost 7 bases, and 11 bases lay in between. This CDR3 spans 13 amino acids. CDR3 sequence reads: CASSSAGGQPQHF. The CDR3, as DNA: TGTGCCAGCAGTTCCGCGGGGGGGCAGCCCCAGCATTTT.

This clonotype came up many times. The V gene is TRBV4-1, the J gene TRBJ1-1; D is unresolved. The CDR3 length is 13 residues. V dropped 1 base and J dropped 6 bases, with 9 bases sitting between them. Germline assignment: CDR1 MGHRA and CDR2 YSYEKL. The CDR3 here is CASSQGVKAEAFF. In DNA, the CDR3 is TGCGCCAGCAGCCAAGGAGTTAAAGCTGAAGCTTTCTTT.